Sequencing of this TCR beta chain was carried out in a study of CD8 T cells in ankylosing spondylitis. MiXCR, run by TCRdb on the 5' RACE reads, gives a single entry per CDR3 protein. The data contain 40,000 to 50,000 distinct CDR3 sequences, less than 3.5% of them seen just once; the ten biggest clones take up approximately 4.2%. This clonotype was seen many times. V gave up 0 bases and J gave up 6 bases, with 15 bases separating them. The CDR3 sequence is 16 residues long. Germline assignment: CDR1 SGDLS and CDR2 YYNGEE. Sequencing input: blood, either unsorted or a sorted T cell fraction (not recorded which). V usage is TRBV9 and J usage is TRBJ2-2; D is perhaps TRBD1 (6 bases). The clonotype comes from a male donor with ankylosing spondylitis or in good health (not recorded which). The CDR3 bases are TGTGCCAGCAGCGTAGGGGCAGGGGTGACGGCCGGGGAGCTGTTTTTT. It encodes CASSVGAGVTAGELFF.